Described below is a single TCR beta chain sequence and its context. The data were obtained in a study of blood T cell repertoires in COVID-19. Study background: Acute and convalescent COVID-19 samples came from the United States, Italy and Spain. PBMCs, B-cell-depleted T cells, or T cells provided the cDNA or gDNA that made up the material.

Trimming pared 5 bases from V and 2 bases from J, leaving 8 bases between. The CDR3 is 13 residues long. Per the germline V gene, CDR1 is MNHEY and CDR2 is SMNVEV (reference sequence). Authors' analysis steps: Amplification with reference gene primers provided the estimates of nucleated cell counts. Method: immunoSEQ multiplex PCR; TCRdb's copy keeps in-frame clones and lacks some. V and J calls plus clone size are reproduced from that table; the DNA served to infer D and trimming. The sample consists of 75,000 to 90,000 clones, roughly 80% of them appearing once. The chain has TRBV27 and TRBJ2-3; unclear D gene. Sequenced sample: peripheral blood. The clonotype originates from a woman aged 40 to 55 with active or convalescent COVID-19. CDR3 region: CASSPTYTDTQYF. CDR3 nucleotide sequence: TGTGCCAGCAGTCCCACCTACACAGATACGCAGTATTTT.